This record concerns one T cell receptor (beta chain) sequence. This receptor's antigen is unknown. Per-nucleotide qualities are absent, and no much larger clonotype sits a single base away. The library was built by means of 5' RACE. Instrument used: Illumina HiSeq 2000. A universal primer binding site was introduced by template switching, and a unique molecular identifier was present in the final cDNA, enabling accurate counting of TCR cDNA molecules. Specific primers in the conserved constant-segment region were used to synthesize first-strand cDNA for TCR alpha and beta chains. Each cDNA library was double barcoded, with a SMART-Mk sample barcode plus Illumina barcodes, to control for contamination. TruSeq adapter sequences and Illumina sample barcodes were added in two successive PCR steps. Sequencing of the TCR alpha and beta cDNA libraries was done on the Illumina HiSeq platform using custom primers. Turning to the authors' computational methods: Raw reads were processed with MiGEC to extract unique molecular identifiers, and MiXCR was used to determine CDR3 positions. Recombination models were inferred per individual with the repgenHMM and IGoR tools using an EM algorithm. The analysis of shared clonotypes was done with the tcR package in R, with sharing normalized by the product of cloneset sizes. To study raw recombination free of thymic and clonal selection effects, out-of-frame nonproductive sequences were analyzed. Starting from the raw public reads, TCRdb applied fastp trimming at Q25, assembled clones with MiXCR and retained in-frame beta chains. Rows with a matching CDR3 protein are joined into one entry that keeps the most common DNA and genes. What appears here as the V and J calls and clone size reflects TCRdb's work, not the paper's. The sample table holds more than 1.5 million distinct CDR3 sequences, of which around a third were seen once. The top ten clonotypes cover about 0.27% of the sample.

This entry comes from a study of identical twins (dated by TCRdb to about 2016). About the study as a whole: To test whether fetal clonotypes persist, this study deep-sequenced TCR alpha and beta repertoires from monozygotic twins, from unrelated adults of various ages, and from cord blood. To rule out contamination, replicate twin experiments were performed at different times with different library preparation protocols.

Every donor was a healthy Caucasian. Taken from the germline V gene, the CDR1 and CDR2 loops are SNHLY and FYNNEI. Measured from the cysteine to the phenylalanine, the CDR3 is 16 residues long. The entry retains the CDR3 DNA only, 48 bases that are in frame from base 1. Between the V and J ends, shortened by 7 bases and 2 bases respectively, the junction contains 20 bases. The research as a whole found: Abundant cord blood beta clonotypes carried fewer insertions; young adult naive repertoires showed a weaker similar trend, while memory repertoires showed none. A weaker excess of twin sharing was found in beta out-of-frame sequences because the signal-to-noise ratio was lowered by fewer shared sequences. Because the same donors could not be followed over many years, the conclusions relied on cross-sectional statistical analysis. Compared with coincidental sharing between unrelated individuals, an excess of low generation-probability sequences was observed among out-of-frame TCR alpha sequences shared between twins. Invariant T cells such as MAIT and iNKT could partly confound zero-insertion analyses, although diverse VJ usage argued against such confounding for most clonotypes. In monozygotic twins, recombination models systematically underestimated out-of-frame TCR alpha sharing, but the models matched the sharing seen between unrelated individuals.

The sequenced sample consisted of cord blood. This receptor was identified in a newborn girl in good health. The chain is assembled from TRBV2 and TRBJ1-1; TRBD1 is possibly the D segment (6 matching bases). The nucleotide sequence is TGTGCCAGCACCTTTGGGGGGGCGGGGAAAAACACTGAAGCTTTCTTT. It is translated as CASTFGGAGKNTEAFF.